Listed below are T cell receptor beta chains from one sample, sequenced in a study of blood T cell repertoires in COVID-19. Generated by immunoSEQ multiplex PCR, the TCRdb table keeps only in-frame clones and is missing some. The sample holds about 420,000 clones; about 90% are singletons and the top ten take 0.7% to 0.85%. Material: peripheral blood. The receptors stem from a young man with COVID-19, enrolled during active disease. The CDR3 runs from the conserved cysteine through the conserved F or W.

>TRBV5-4|TRBJ2-7
CASSLFDEQYF
>TRBV1|TRBJ2-1
CTRSEGPTYNEQFF
>TRBV19|TRBJ1-1
CASRPYGSTEAFF
>TRBV19|TRBJ2-3
CASSPGLVNPYTQYF
>TRBV2|TRBJ1-2
CASSDQGALGYTF
>TRBV28|TRBJ1-1
CASSFHFF
>TRBV21-1|TRBJ2-1
CASSKGTSGASYNEQFF
>TRBV5-1|TRBJ1-2
CASSLRDRDSYGYTF
>TRBV4-1|TRBJ2-7
CASSVGDRNSYEQYF
>TRBV6-6|TRBJ1-2
CASSPRRPGQGLKGYTF
>TRBV2|TRBJ2-3
CASRPGQGPDTQYF
>TRBV6-1|TRBJ2-2
CASSDNGPGELFF
>TRBV27|TRBJ2-7
CASSRTGDEPYEQYF
>TRBV7-9|TRBJ2-3
CASSLVALMGGDTQYF